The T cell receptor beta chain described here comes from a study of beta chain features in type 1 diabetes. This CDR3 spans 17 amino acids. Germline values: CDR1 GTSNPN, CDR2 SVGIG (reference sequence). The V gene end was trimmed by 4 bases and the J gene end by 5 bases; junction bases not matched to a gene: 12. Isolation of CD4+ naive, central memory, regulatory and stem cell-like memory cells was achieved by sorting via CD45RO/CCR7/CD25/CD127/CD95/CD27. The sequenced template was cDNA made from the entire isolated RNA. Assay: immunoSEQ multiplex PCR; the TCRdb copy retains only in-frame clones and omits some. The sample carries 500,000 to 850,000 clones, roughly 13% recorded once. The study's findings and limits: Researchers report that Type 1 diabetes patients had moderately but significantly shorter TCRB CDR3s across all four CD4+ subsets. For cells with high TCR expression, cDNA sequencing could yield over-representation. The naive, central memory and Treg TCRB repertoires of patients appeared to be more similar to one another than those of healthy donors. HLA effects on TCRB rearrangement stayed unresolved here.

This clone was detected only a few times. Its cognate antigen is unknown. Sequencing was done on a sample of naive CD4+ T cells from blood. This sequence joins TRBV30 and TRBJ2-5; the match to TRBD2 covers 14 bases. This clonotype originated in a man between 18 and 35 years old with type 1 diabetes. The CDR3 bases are TGTGCCTGGACACTCGGGACTAGCGGGAGTGGGGGGGAGACCCAGTACTTC. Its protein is CAWTLGTSGSGGETQYF.